The rows below give T cell receptor beta chains drawn from one sample of a study of cytomegalovirus exposure and HLA in healthy donors. This table comes from immunoSEQ multiplex PCR, and its TCRdb copy is limited to in-frame clones, with some not included. The sample consists of some 180,000 clones, around three quarters of them appearing once. The sample was PBMCs. The receptors derive from a man aged 25 to 40 in good health and CMV-seronegative. Both conserved end residues are part of each CDR3. A D gene is named only where the DNA matches it firmly. Clone size, where shown, is once, few, many, or a class for clones that have expanded.

abundance: few
d_gene: TRBD1
j_gene: TRBJ2-2
v_gene: TRBV6-1
CDR3nt: TGTGCCAGCAGTGGATTAGGAAGAGGGGGCGGTCCCGGGGAGCTGTTTTTT
CDR3aa: CASSGLGRGGGPGELFF

abundance: .
d_gene: .
j_gene: TRBJ1-2
v_gene: TRBV5-1
CDR3nt: TGCGCCAGCAGCTTGACCCCGGCGGCAGATCCTTCTGGCTACACCTTC
CDR3aa: CASSLTPAADPSGYTF

abundance: .
d_gene: .
j_gene: TRBJ2-3
v_gene: TRBV2
CDR3nt: TGTGCCAGCAGTGAAGCGGGGCGCACAGATACGCAGTATTTT
CDR3aa: CASSEAGRTDTQYF

abundance: .
d_gene: .
j_gene: TRBJ2-7
v_gene: TRBV11-2
CDR3nt: TGTGCCAGCAGCTTATTAGCGGTCCTCTACGAGCAGTACTTC
CDR3aa: CASSLLAVLYEQYF

abundance: .
d_gene: TRBD1
j_gene: TRBJ1-4
v_gene: TRBV2
CDR3nt: TGTGCCAGCAGTCTCCGGACAGGGCTTCTTGAAAAACTGTTTTTT
CDR3aa: CASSLRTGLLEKLFF

abundance: few
d_gene: TRBD2
j_gene: TRBJ2-3
v_gene: TRBV28
CDR3nt: TGTGCCAGCAGTCCATATCTAGCGGGAGGTACGCAGTATTTT
CDR3aa: CASSPYLAGGTQYF

abundance: once
d_gene: .
j_gene: TRBJ2-3
v_gene: TRBV29-1
CDR3nt: TGCAGCGTACGGGACTCCACAGATACGCAGTATTTT
CDR3aa: CSVRDSTDTQYF

abundance: .
d_gene: .
j_gene: TRBJ1-2
v_gene: TRBV5-1
CDR3nt: TGCGCCAGCAGCTCCAGGGGAGACGCCCCCTATGGCTACACCTTC
CDR3aa: CASSSRGDAPYGYTF

abundance: .
d_gene: .
j_gene: TRBJ1-1
v_gene: TRBV30
CDR3nt: TGTGCCTGGAGTGTACTAGGTCAAGCTTTCTTT
CDR3aa: CAWSVLGQAFF

abundance: .
d_gene: TRBD2
j_gene: TRBJ2-5
v_gene: TRBV18
CDR3nt: TGTGCCAGCTCAACGGGACTAGGGCAAGAGACCCAGTACTTC
CDR3aa: CASSTGLGQETQYF

abundance: .
d_gene: .
j_gene: TRBJ1-2
v_gene: TRBV6-5
CDR3nt: TGTGCCAGCAGCTCAGGGTCCGCAAACTATGGCTACACCTTC
CDR3aa: CASSSGSANYGYTF

abundance: .
d_gene: TRBD1
j_gene: TRBJ1-1
v_gene: TRBV29-1
CDR3nt: TGCAGCGCTGTGGGGACAGGCAACACTGAAGCTTTCTTT
CDR3aa: CSAVGTGNTEAFF

abundance: .
d_gene: TRBD1
j_gene: TRBJ2-7
v_gene: TRBV29-1
CDR3nt: TGCAGCGCCCTACCGGGACAGCGCCCCTACGAGCAGTACTTC
CDR3aa: CSALPGQRPYEQYF

abundance: .
d_gene: .
j_gene: TRBJ2-1
v_gene: TRBV28
CDR3nt: TGTGCCAGCAGTCCCCGTTCAGTAGCGGCGTACAATGAGCAGTTCTTC
CDR3aa: CASSPRSVAAYNEQFF

abundance: .
d_gene: TRBD2
j_gene: TRBJ2-3
v_gene: TRBV5-1
CDR3nt: TGCGCCAGCAGCTTGGCGGGACGGGAGGACCTAGATACGCAGTATTTT
CDR3aa: CASSLAGREDLDTQYF

abundance: many
d_gene: .
j_gene: TRBJ1-2
v_gene: TRBV2
CDR3nt: TGTGCCAGCAGCGAGGTCAGGGGCTTTGGTGGCTACACCTTC
CDR3aa: CASSEVRGFGGYTF

abundance: few
d_gene: TRBD2
j_gene: TRBJ2-1
v_gene: TRBV10-3
CDR3nt: TGTGCCATCAGGGCTAGCGGGGACAATGAGCAGTTCTTC
CDR3aa: CAIRASGDNEQFF

abundance: .
d_gene: TRBD1
j_gene: TRBJ2-1
v_gene: TRBV5-1
CDR3nt: TGCGCCAGCAGCTTGGAACCAGGGGGTTACAATGAGCAGTTCTTC
CDR3aa: CASSLEPGGYNEQFF

abundance: .
d_gene: .
j_gene: TRBJ2-5
v_gene: TRBV7-9
CDR3nt: TGTGCCAGCAGCAGAGGGCCGGGTGAGACCCAGTACTTC
CDR3aa: CASSRGPGETQYF

abundance: .
d_gene: .
j_gene: TRBJ2-2
v_gene: TRBV6-5
CDR3nt: TGTGCCAGCAGTTCCTTCTCAGGATTAGTGGAGCTGTTTTTT
CDR3aa: CASSSFSGLVELFF

abundance: .
d_gene: .
j_gene: TRBJ2-3
v_gene: TRBV5-4
CDR3nt: TGTGCCAGCAGCTTTCGGGGCACAGATACGCAGTATTTT
CDR3aa: CASSFRGTDTQYF

abundance: .
d_gene: TRBD2
j_gene: TRBJ2-1
v_gene: TRBV2
CDR3nt: TGTGCCAGCGAGAGGACTAGCGGGACGTACAATGAGCAGTTCTTC
CDR3aa: CASERTSGTYNEQFF

abundance: .
d_gene: .
j_gene: TRBJ1-5
v_gene: TRBV19
CDR3nt: TGTGCCAGTAGTATCATCAGGAATGGCAATCAGCCCCAGCATTTT
CDR3aa: CASSIIRNGNQPQHF

abundance: .
d_gene: .
j_gene: TRBJ1-1
v_gene: TRBV6-5
CDR3nt: TGTGCCAGCAGTTCGCCCGGATCGGGCACTGAAGCTTTCTTT
CDR3aa: CASSSPGSGTEAFF

abundance: .
d_gene: TRBD2
j_gene: TRBJ2-3
v_gene: TRBV27
CDR3nt: TGTGCCAGCAGTTCCCTCGGCAGCGGGAGGGGTAGCACAGATACGCAGTATTTT
CDR3aa: CASSSLGSGRGSTDTQYF

abundance: .
d_gene: .
j_gene: TRBJ1-1
v_gene: TRBV6-5
CDR3nt: TGTGCCAGCAGCCACAGGGAGAACACTGAAGCTTTCTTT
CDR3aa: CASSHRENTEAFF

abundance: few
d_gene: TRBD2
j_gene: TRBJ2-1
v_gene: TRBV6-1
CDR3nt: TGTGCCAGCAGTGCACCGACTAGCGGATCCTACAATGAGCAGTTCTTC
CDR3aa: CASSAPTSGSYNEQFF

abundance: .
d_gene: .
j_gene: TRBJ1-5
v_gene: TRBV5-4
CDR3nt: TGTGCCAGCAGCTTTCAGGGGAACAATCAGCCCCAGCATTTT
CDR3aa: CASSFQGNNQPQHF

abundance: .
d_gene: TRBD1
j_gene: TRBJ2-7
v_gene: TRBV5-1
CDR3nt: TGCGCCAGCAGCCAGCAGGGGGACGAGCAGTACTTC
CDR3aa: CASSQQGDEQYF

abundance: once
d_gene: TRBD1
j_gene: TRBJ2-1
v_gene: TRBV19
CDR3nt: TGTGCCAGCAAGGGACAGGGCGACTACAATGAGCAGTTCTTC
CDR3aa: CASKGQGDYNEQFF

abundance: .
d_gene: .
j_gene: TRBJ1-2
v_gene: TRBV5-5
CDR3nt: TGTGCCAGCAGCCACGACAGGCTAACTTATGGCGGCTACACCTTC
CDR3aa: CASSHDRLTYGGYTF

abundance: .
d_gene: TRBD2
j_gene: TRBJ2-5
v_gene: TRBV28
CDR3nt: TGTGCCAGCAGTTTAATGGGAGGGCGACAAGAGACCCAGTACTTC
CDR3aa: CASSLMGGRQETQYF

abundance: few
d_gene: .
j_gene: TRBJ1-2
v_gene: TRBV28
CDR3nt: TGTGCCAGCAGTTTACAGGGTCGAGGCTACACCTTC
CDR3aa: CASSLQGRGYTF

abundance: .
d_gene: .
j_gene: TRBJ1-3
v_gene: TRBV2
CDR3nt: TGTGCCAGCAGACAGGACAGCGTAAACACCATATATTTT
CDR3aa: CASRQDSVNTIYF

abundance: .
d_gene: TRBD1
j_gene: TRBJ1-2
v_gene: TRBV7-6
CDR3nt: TGTGCCAGCAGCTTGGGACAGGGGGCCGACTATGGCTACACCTTC
CDR3aa: CASSLGQGADYGYTF

abundance: .
d_gene: .
j_gene: TRBJ2-7
v_gene: TRBV6-6
CDR3nt: TGTGCCAGCACCAACTGGGCCTACCCCTACGAGCAGTACTTC
CDR3aa: CASTNWAYPYEQYF

abundance: .
d_gene: .
j_gene: TRBJ2-5
v_gene: TRBV7-9
CDR3nt: TGTGCCAGCAGCTTAGTTCAGAAAGAGACCCAGTACTTC
CDR3aa: CASSLVQKETQYF

abundance: .
d_gene: .
j_gene: TRBJ2-4
v_gene: TRBV2
CDR3nt: TGTGCCAGCCCCGGGACAAACGGCATTCAGTACTTC
CDR3aa: CASPGTNGIQYF

abundance: .
d_gene: TRBD1
j_gene: TRBJ1-5
v_gene: TRBV4-2
CDR3nt: TGTGCCAGCAGCCCCGCCGGGACAGCCACAGGGCCCCAGCATTTT
CDR3aa: CASSPAGTATGPQHF

abundance: .
d_gene: .
j_gene: TRBJ1-5
v_gene: TRBV10-3
CDR3nt: TGTGCCATCAGTGAGAACAGGGATAGCAATCAGCCCCAGCATTTT
CDR3aa: CAISENRDSNQPQHF